These T cell receptor beta chains were read from a single sample in a study of PD-L1 blockade in urothelial cancer. Generated by immunoSEQ multiplex PCR, the TCRdb table keeps only in-frame clones and is missing some. The table records 37,000 or so clones, 82% of them present only once. The material was PBMCs, obtained around atezolizumab (anti-PD-L1) treatment. These receptors all stem from a man aged 60-69 years with urothelial cancer. CDR3s include the opening cysteine and the closing phenylalanine or tryptophan. Each record gives: J gene, V gene, CDR3 protein.

TRBJ2-3	TRBV5-1	CASSLAGGLTDTQYF
TRBJ2-5	TRBV30	CASAGGRQETQYF
TRBJ1-2	TRBV7-2	CASSNGQGDGYTF
TRBJ2-7	TRBV28	CASSPSGFQSYEQYF
TRBJ2-6	TRBV7-3	CASSLIHRRDVLTF
TRBJ2-3	TRBV2	CASRVGREGGTQYF
TRBJ1-2	TRBV30	CAWRQRGVGGYTF
TRBJ2-5	TRBV30	CAWSAGLAQETQYF
TRBJ2-5	TRBV29-1	CSADRASGQYF
TRBJ2-3	TRBV30	CAWSRGGGSTDTQYF
TRBJ1-6	TRBV10-3	CAISLDRGRNNSPLHF
TRBJ2-1	TRBV27	CASRRDFSYNEQFF
TRBJ1-1	TRBV4-1	CASSQGTENTEAFF
TRBJ2-7	TRBV2	CASSFPATTGSSSYEQYF
TRBJ2-2	TRBV5-6	CASTPYSGGPPGELFF
TRBJ1-4	TRBV21-1	CASSNGGVGGLLITNEKLFF
TRBJ2-5	TRBV15	CATSRGTGQETQYF
TRBJ2-3	TRBV19	CASSIAAYGLAGVTDTQYF
TRBJ2-7	TRBV27	CASSWTGTGGEQYF
TRBJ1-2	TRBV28	CASSLLTGGSYGYTF
TRBJ2-5	TRBV28	CASSLTTGGLWETQYF
TRBJ2-7	TRBV9	CASSPRDSYEQYF
TRBJ1-5	TRBV10-3	CAISESKGIGNQPQHF
TRBJ2-3	TRBV5-6	CASSRKTTGTDTQYF
TRBJ1-2	TRBV2	CASSPSPGVRGYGYTF
TRBJ2-3	TRBV7-3	CASSSDRTSGGAYTQYF
TRBJ2-1	TRBV9	CASSVVASGGISYNEQFF